This is a list of T cell receptor beta chains from one sample in a study of T cell changes during pregnancy in multiple sclerosis. Some clones are missing from TCRdb's copy, which holds only in-frame ones; the method was immunoSEQ multiplex PCR. The table records 35,000 to 45,000 clones, approximately 92% of them present only once. This specimen was CD4+ T cells from peripheral blood mononuclear cells, taken in the second trimester of pregnancy. All receptors come from a female donor in good health, enrolled as a control in a pregnancy study. CDR3s leave out the opening cysteine and the closing phenylalanine or tryptophan. The order of the fields is J gene, V gene, CDR3 protein.

TRBJ2-7,TRBV5-8,ASSSRDSVYEQY
TRBJ1-1,TRBV6-5,ASRDTGFTEAF
TRBJ2-7,TRBV9,ASSGPGLAGAAYEQY
TRBJ2-7,TRBV6-1,ASSESRGYEQY
TRBJ2-2,TRBV30,ARDRGGGELF
TRBJ2-5,TRBV5-1,ASSLGAGTQY
TRBJ2-7,TRBV5-1,ASSLGDGSGNSYEQY
TRBJ2-3,TRBV5-1,ASSGLAGTDTQY
TRBJ2-1,TRBV2,ASSEVEWGLRGHEQF
TRBJ2-5,TRBV6-1,ASSATGLETQY
TRBJ1-4,TRBV2,ASSAGENEKLF
TRBJ2-7,TRBV5-1,ASSLGAYEQY
TRBJ1-5,TRBV5-5,ASSQRELYQPQH
TRBJ2-3,TRBV28,ASSLYPGTQY
TRBJ2-1,TRBV19,ASSISRLAGVSSYNEQF
TRBJ2-1,TRBV6-5,ASSRGGGIEQF
TRBJ2-2,TRBV14,ASSLQGTGELF
TRBJ2-3,TRBV19,ASKQTDTQY
TRBJ2-5,TRBV30,AWTYRIGSETQY
TRBJ1-1,TRBV25-1,ASSDFRAPNTEAF
TRBJ1-6,TRBV30,AWSLRGSPLH
TRBJ2-7,TRBV11-2,ASSTGPLMSAYEQY
TRBJ2-7,TRBV5-4,ASSKTGSYEQY
TRBJ2-1,TRBV5-4,ASSSTSGKGNEQF
TRBJ2-7,TRBV28,ASSKGQGVPYEQY
TRBJ2-1,TRBV7-2,ASSFSGTYNEQF
TRBJ1-1,TRBV5-8,ASSLAGGRDTEAF
TRBJ1-1,TRBV7-8,ASSSQSNTEAF
TRBJ2-1,TRBV11-2,ASRTYRGSYNEQF
TRBJ2-7,TRBV18,ASSPWEGYEQY
TRBJ2-3,TRBV10-3,AISPGTSGGQQFTDTQY
TRBJ2-5,TRBV4-1,ASSRTGLETQY
TRBJ2-7,TRBV7-2,ASSLAREDEQY
TRBJ2-5,TRBV4-2,ASSQDVARPSGHQETQY
TRBJ2-5,TRBV5-1,ASSLGDTQETQY
TRBJ1-1,TRBV10-3,AIRGTGMRSEAF
TRBJ2-7,TRBV11-2,ASREQSGGEQY
TRBJ2-3,TRBV9,ASSVGTSPAAQDTQY
TRBJ2-7,TRBV7-2,ASSLGRAGRYEQY